This T cell receptor beta chain derives from a study of CD8+ T cells in alopecia areata (dated 2018 in TCRdb). With regard to the full study: Treated patients were enrolled in an open-label pilot trial of oral tofacitinib at 5 to 10 mg twice daily for moderate-to-severe alopecia areata. Patients received tofacitinib for 6 to 18 months and were then followed off drug for 6 months to check for delayed response and recurrence. The study used high-throughput TCRbeta sequencing to examine T cell clonal expansion in alopecia areata, in both the C3H/HeJ mouse model and human patients. Scalp tissue and sorted CD4+ and CD8+ peripheral blood T cells from patchy and totalis/universalis alopecia areata patients and from healthy controls were covered by human TCRbeta sequencing. Tofacitinib-treated patients had biopsies at baseline and at 4 and 24 weeks of treatment, with a later scalp biopsy in several patients. Scalp clonality was compared across normal scalp (n=4), patchy alopecia areata scalp (n=8), and alopecia totalis/universalis scalp (n=8). RNA came from the PAXgene miRNA kit for fixed scalp, the miRNeasy kit for PBMCs, and the RNeasy kit for mouse skin. immunoSEQ multiplex PCR using 35 Vbeta forward primers and 13 Jbeta reverse primers was used to amplify TCRbeta CDR3 regions.

According to the study, the label for this sample's time point signals: baseline before oral tofacitinib. Lesional scalp punch biopsies and peripheral blood were obtained from alopecia areata patients. PBMCs were isolated by density centrifugation and stained for CD3, CD4 and CD8, after which CD4+ and CD8+ T cells were sorted on a FACSAria. A note on this clone: The specificity of this receptor is unknown. One base away there is no much larger clone; base qualities are not given.

What the study reported, not specific to this receptor: Compared with normal scalp, lesional scalp, particularly in alopecia totalis/universalis, had higher clonality and more expanded CD8+ clones, which suggests antigenic drive. Resident alphabeta T cells in normal human skin are also sequenced, complicating scalp TCR repertoire analysis, unlike mouse skin dominated by gammadelta T cells. Compared with mice, TCR sequences shared between patients were less clear, possibly partly because of HLA diversity across the patient population.

Deletion took 1 base off V and 5 bases off J, with a span of 12 bases between the germline ends. Looking up the germline V gene (reference sequence) yields CDR1 LNHDA and CDR2 SQIVND. Inclusive of the bounding cysteine and phenylalanine, the CDR3 is 14 residues long. Only the CDR3 part of the read is kept: 42 bases, read in frame from the first base. Libraries were made using the immunoSEQ multiplex PCR assay. For TCR sequencing, RNA was extracted from every sample and reverse transcribed into cDNA to serve as template. First-strand cDNA was synthesized using SuperScript III with a 2:1 mix of oligo-dT and random hexamers. A synthetic immune receptor repertoire was used to gauge amplification bias, and whatever bias remained was removed computationally. As for how the authors treated the data: After raw reads were preprocessed to remove errors, the CDR3 was defined following IMGT conventions as running from the conserved cysteine to phenylalanine. Clonality was computed as 1 minus the Shannon entropy, with the entropy normalized by log2 of the number of productive unique TCRs. Whether each scalp clone was CD4 or CD8 was inferred by checking scalp TCRbeta sequences against the CD4 and CD8 repertoires from sorted blood. TCRdb took over this immuneACCESS table, retaining in-frame rearrangements with V and J assigned. Such tables are incomplete; in checked studies, under half of the missing clones stem from an unresolved V gene, and the remainder is unexplained. The V and J calls and the clone size are those of that table, but D and trimming were determined from the DNA. Within this sample are 180,000 or so clones, with 65% to 75% of them counted one time only. Roughly an eighth of the sample is taken by the ten largest.

The TCR comes from a human donor with alopecia areata. The sample here was CD8+ T cells sorted from blood, taken at week 0. The sequence joins TRBV19 to TRBJ2-7, with the D gene not clear enough to name. In nucleotides, the sequence is TGTGCCAGTAGTATAGTCCATTTTGGGGACGAGCAGTACTTC. Its translation is CASSIVHFGDEQYF.